The next 14 T cell receptor beta chains were all read from a single sample in a study of blood T cell repertoires in COVID-19. The protocol was immunoSEQ multiplex PCR, while the TCRdb copy is restricted to in-frame clones and leaves out a portion. The data show 290,000 or so clones, around 90% seen once. The sample consisted of PBMCs or T cells enriched from blood (not recorded which). The receptor set was obtained from a woman aged 25 to 39 who had recovered from COVID-19.

This sequence joins TRBV19 and TRBJ2-3, with 14 nucleotides matching TRBD2. The CDR3 length is 17 residues. Germline CDR1 LNHDA, CDR2 SQIVND (reference sequence). J lost 4 bases, V lost 3 bases, and 6 bases had no gene match. The CDR3 DNA reads as TGTGCCAGTAGTATTACGGGGGGACTAGCGGGAGCAGATACGCAGTATTTT. Translated: CASSITGGLAGADTQYF.

This clone was counted once. The chain carries TRBV7-3 and TRBJ2-5; perhaps TRBD1 as D (6 bases). The germline CDR1 and CDR2 sequences are SGHTA and FQGTGA. Trimming took 4 bases from V and 5 from J, leaving 17 bases between them. This CDR3 spans 15 amino acids. The CDR3 nucleotides read TGTGCCAGCAGCTACGGGACATCGACTCGGGAGACCCAGTACTTC. Translation gives CASSYGTSTRETQYF.

The rearrangement uses TRBV5-6 and TRBJ1-6, with 10 bases identical to TRBD1. The germline gives CDR1 SGHDT, CDR2 YYEEEE. The trim removed 4 bases at V and 7 bases at J, leaving 2 bases unmatched. The CDR3 spans 14 residues. CDR3 protein: CASSQGQGNSPLHF. The CDR3 coding sequence is TGTGCCAGCAGCCAGGGACAGGGGAATTCACCCCTCCACTTT.

On this clone itself: Other DNA sequences from this sample encode an identical CDR3 as well. The chain employs TRBV9 and TRBJ2-2; D is unclear. The V gene's germline CDR1 is SGDLS and CDR2 YYNGEE. V lost 0 bases and J 3 bases, leaving 6 bases between the germline ends. The CDR3 sequence is 14 residues long. CDR3 coding DNA: TGTGCCAGCAGCGTAGCTCGGGACACCGGGGAGCTGTTTTTT. It is translated as CASSVARDTGELFF.

The J gene is TRBJ2-3, the V gene TRBV7-9; D gene unclear. The CDR3 sequence is 13 residues long. The germline gives CDR1 SEHNR, CDR2 FQNEAQ (reference sequence). Trimming took off 11 bases at V and 1 base at J, with 13 bases between the two ends. The CDR3 loop reads CASPAQGTDTQYF. The CDR3 DNA sequence: TGTGCCTCTCCGGCGCAGGGCACAGATACGCAGTATTTT.

This clone was seen just once. The chain combines TRBV28 with TRBJ1-1, with TRBD1 matching 8 bases. Trimming removed 5 bases from V and 4 bases from J; junction bases left unmatched: 3. This CDR3 spans 13 amino acids. CDR1 MDHEN and CDR2 SYDVKM come from the germline V gene. The CDR3 loop is CASSGQGGTEAFF. DNA for the CDR3: TGTGCCAGCAGTGGACAGGGAGGCACTGAAGCTTTCTTT. The variable domain in full, with the rest retrieved from reference TRBV28 and TRBJ1-1, is DVKVTQSSRYLVKRTGEKVFLECVQDMDHENMFWYRQDPGLGLRLIYFSYDVKMKEKGDIPEGYSVSREKKERFSLILESASTNQTSMYLCASSGQGGTEAFFGQGTRLTVV.

This chain joins TRBV15 and TRBJ1-3; a weak D match, TRBD1 (5 bases). This CDR3 has 16 amino acids. Trimming left V 0 bases short and J 4 bases short, with 13 bases between. CDR1 is LNHNV, CDR2 YYDKDF, per germline (reference sequence). The CDR3 DNA is TGTGCCACCAGCAGAGATCTGCAGGGCTCAGGAAACACCATATATTTT. Translating gives CATSRDLQGSGNTIYF. Combining the CDR3 with reference TRBV15 and TRBJ1-3 gives the whole variable domain DAMVIQNPRYQVTQFGKPVTLSCSQTLNHNVMYWYQQKSSQAPKLLFHYYDKDFNNEADTPDNFQSRRPNTSFCFLDIRSPGLGDTAMYLCATSRDLQGSGNTIYFGEGSWLTVV.

Only a few counts were recorded for this clone. V and J are TRBV7-2 and TRBJ1-1; 12 bases are shared with TRBD1. The V gene end was trimmed by 4 bases and the J gene end by 1 base; junction bases not matched to a gene: 7. The CDR3 extends over 17 amino acids. Germline V gene lookup returns CDR1 SGHTA and CDR2 FQGNSA. The CDR3, as DNA: TGTGCCAGCAGCTACGGGACAGGGGGCTTCAGGAACACTGAAGCTTTCTTT. Its translation is CASSYGTGGFRNTEAFF.

CDR3 sequence: CATSPGQGAGELFF. The CDR3 bases are TGTGCCACCTCGCCGGGACAGGGGGCGGGGGAGCTGTTTTTT. The chain uses TRBV7-3 and TRBJ2-2, with TRBD1 matching over 12 bases. From germline, CDR1 is SGHTA and CDR2 FQGTGA. V gave up 10 bases and J gave up 8 bases; unmatched junction bases: 8. The CDR3 covers 14 residues.

The chain combines TRBV9 with TRBJ1-1; D gene uncertain. The germline V gene has CDR1 SGDLS and CDR2 YYNGEE. The V and J ends lost 0 bases and 2 bases respectively, with 14 bases between them. CDR3 length: 16 amino acids. The CDR3 coding sequence is TGTGCCAGCAGCGTAGCTCTGACACCTGGAAACACTGAAGCTTTCTTT. It yields the protein CASSVALTPGNTEAFF.

The chain combines TRBV5-6 with TRBJ2-1; perhaps TRBD2 as D (6 bases). V lost 0 bases and J 6 bases, leaving 16 bases between the germline ends. This CDR3 contains 16 residues. CDR1 and CDR2 (germline): SGHDT, YYEEEE. CDR3 region: CASSLVRRETLNEQFF. CDR3 bases: TGTGCCAGCAGCTTGGTTAGACGGGAGACGCTCAATGAGCAGTTCTTC.

This chain links TRBV20-1 with TRBJ2-5, with a weak D call TRBD2 (5 bases). Germline lookup yields CDR1 DFQATT and CDR2 SNEGSKA (reference sequence). The CDR3 is 12 residues long. Deletions cut 3 bases from V and 3 bases from J, with 8 bases between. CDR3 nucleotides: TGCAGTGCTAGTACGGGGAAAGAGACCCAGTACTTC. It specifies CSASTGKETQYF.

V usage is TRBV7-2 and J usage is TRBJ1-3; no clear D. V shed 2 bases and J shed 0 bases, with 8 bases lying between them. CDR3 length: 15 amino acids. Looked up from germline, CDR1 is SGHTA and CDR2 is FQGNSA. This CDR3 is CASSLLPLSGNTIYF. Here the CDR3 DNA reads TGTGCCAGCAGCTTACTTCCCCTCTCTGGAAACACCATATATTTT.

V usage is TRBV19 and J usage is TRBJ2-2; TRBD2 matches at 9 bases. This CDR3 is built from 16 residues. V shed 7 bases, J shed 5 bases, and the junction held 11 bases outside the gene matches. The germline gives CDR1 LNHDA, CDR2 SQIVND (reference sequence). CDR3 coding DNA: TGTGCCAGTATTCGGACCGGGACTAGCTTGACCGGGGAGCTGTTTTTT. Translating gives CASIRTGTSLTGELFF. Combining the CDR3 with reference TRBV19 and TRBJ2-2 gives the whole variable domain DGGITQSPKYLFRKEGQNVTLSCEQNLNHDAMYWYRQDPGQGLRLIYYSQIVNDFQKGDIAEGYSVSREKKESFPLTVTSAQKNPTAFYLCASIRTGTSLTGELFFGEGSRLTVL.